A single sample is the source of the 21 T cell receptor beta chains below, sequenced in a study of spatial heterogeneity in lung cancer. The time point here: sample taken at primary tumor resection. The study sequenced unsorted whole RNA from tumor, nontumor lung or frozen PBMC. TCRdb reprocessed the 5' RACE reads via MiXCR and lists one record per CDR3 protein. The sample contains approximately 1,900 distinct CDR3 sequences, approximately 7.6% of which appear only once. This sample comprised normal lung tissue next to the tumor, obtained at surgery. The source of these receptors is a male donor with early-stage non-small cell lung cancer.

There are many counts of this clonotype. The rearrangement uses TRBV20-1 and TRBJ1-5; possible D gene TRBD1, 5 bases. Germline CDR1 reads DFQATT; CDR2 reads SNEGSKA (reference sequence). Trimming took off 3 bases at V and 5 bases at J, with 17 bases between the two ends. The CDR3 runs 15 residues. The CDR3 loop is CSARDNSVGYQPQHF. CDR3 DNA sequence: TGCAGTGCTAGGGACAATTCGGTGGGCTATCAGCCCCAGCATTTT.

The chain recombines TRBV9 with TRBJ1-1, with D possibly TRBD1 on 6 matching bases. CDR3 size: 14 residues. V lost 4 bases to trimming and J lost 4 bases, with 14 bases between them. The V gene's germline CDR1 is SGDLS and CDR2 YYNGEE. The CDR3 sequence is CASSRRGGGTEAFF. The CDR3 nucleotides are TGTGCCAGCAGCCGAAGAGGGGGAGGCACTGAAGCTTTCTTT.

This clonotype was seen many times. The chain recombines TRBV29-1 with TRBJ2-5; 12 bases are a match to TRBD2. CDR3 length equals 15 residues. Germline trimming cut 4 bases from V and 4 bases from J; bases unmatched to any gene: 7. The germline V gene has CDR1 SQVTM and CDR2 ANQGSEA. The CDR3 loop reads CSVGPLAGGGETQYF. The CDR3 nucleotides are TGCAGCGTTGGCCCGCTAGCGGGAGGGGGAGAGACCCAGTACTTC.

The table lists this clonotype with a count of one. The rearrangement uses TRBV5-4 and TRBJ2-5; a possible D gene is TRBD2 (6 bases). This CDR3 spans 13 amino acids. The germline CDR1 and CDR2 sequences are SGHNT and YYREEE (reference sequence). V was cut by 0 bases and J by 4 bases, with 7 bases left in between. The DNA of the CDR3 is TGTGCCAGCAGCTTGGACGGGGGAGAGACCCAGTACTTC. Protein: CASSLDGGETQYF.

By share, this clonotype ranks as medium-sized. The chain combines TRBV4-3 with TRBJ2-2; D is unclear. Germline V CDR1 and CDR2: LGHNA, YSLEER. The CDR3 covers 16 residues. Trimming pared 0 bases from V and 1 base from J, leaving 9 bases between. As DNA, the CDR3 is TGCGCCAGCAGCCAAGATACGCCAGGGAACACCGGGGAGCTGTTTTTT. It specifies CASSQDTPGNTGELFF.

This clonotype turned up a few times. CDR3 amino acids: CASSLVIGNSYEQYF. The DNA for the CDR3 is TGTGCCAGCAGTTTAGTTATAGGTAATTCTTACGAGCAGTACTTC. The V call is TRBV28, the J call TRBJ2-7; D gene unclear. The CDR3 loop spans 15 amino acids. Trimming pared 2 bases from V and 4 bases from J, leaving 15 bases between. Germline V gene data show CDR1 as MDHEN and CDR2 as SYDVKM.

Judged by abundance, this clonotype is medium-sized (0.01 to 0.1%). The chain has TRBV20-1 and TRBJ2-7; TRBD2 aligns across 7 bases. This CDR3 comprises 14 residues. The V segment lost 4 bases and the J segment 4 bases; nucleotides outside the gene matches: 10. CDR1 and CDR2 from the germline V gene are DFQATT and SNEGSKA (reference sequence). The CDR3 region is CSAKWAGDLYEQYF. CDR3 DNA sequence: TGCAGTGCTAAGTGGGCGGGGGACCTTTACGAGCAGTACTTC.

This clonotype was counted ten times or more. The V call is TRBV5-1, the J call TRBJ2-7; tentatively, D is TRBD2 (6 bases). The CDR3 totals 14 residues. V shed 4 bases and J shed 5 bases, with 16 bases lying between them. From germline, CDR1 is SGHRS and CDR2 YFSETQ. This CDR3 reads CASSAGLGNDEQYF. The CDR3 DNA reads as TGCGCCAGCAGCGCGGGACTGGGGAACGACGAGCAGTACTTC.

This clonotype is labeled as large. The J gene is TRBJ2-7, the V gene TRBV7-9; D is undetermined. The V end lost 1 base, the J end lost 4 bases, and 5 bases lay between the germline ends. This CDR3 region has 12 residues. Germline V gives CDR1 SEHNR, CDR2 FQNEAQ (reference sequence). Written as DNA, the CDR3 is TGTGCCAGCAGCTTAGAAGTGTACGAGCAGTACTTC. Translated, it gives CASSLEVYEQYF.

By sample share, this clonotype is large (0.1 to 1%). The gene calls are TRBV6-1 and TRBJ2-1; D gene uncertain. This CDR3 comprises 14 residues. Germline values: CDR1 MNHNS, CDR2 SASEGT. V was shortened by 4 bases and J by 6 bases, with 13 bases between the two germline ends. The CDR3 bases are TGTGCCAGCAGTGGGTGGAGTACGGGCAATGAGCAGTTCTTC. Its translation: CASSGWSTGNEQFF.

There are many counts of this clonotype. The rearrangement links TRBV29-1 to TRBJ1-1; 7 positions match TRBD1. Germline V lookup: CDR1 SQVTM, CDR2 ANQGSEA. This CDR3 has 12 amino acids. V trimming: 6 bases; J trimming: 7 bases; junction bases outside the gene matches: 8. In nucleotides, the CDR3 is TGCAGCGTCCAACCTTGGGACAGTGAAGCTTTCTTT. It specifies CSVQPWDSEAFF.

By sample fraction, this clonotype is medium-sized. The chain couples TRBV19 to TRBJ2-2; no reliable D call. Per the germline V gene, CDR1 is LNHDA and CDR2 is SQIVND (reference sequence). The CDR3 runs 14 residues. V was clipped by 3 bases and J by 4 bases, with 9 bases between them. Here the CDR3 reads CASSIGDGTGELFF. CDR3 DNA: TGTGCCAGTAGTATTGGAGATGGCACCGGGGAGCTGTTTTTT.

The V and J genes are TRBV5-6 and TRBJ2-3, with D perhaps TRBD2 (7 bases). Germline V gene sequence: CDR1 SGHDT, CDR2 YYEEEE. Trimming removed 3 bases from V and 3 bases from J, with 14 bases in between. The CDR3 totals 15 residues. CDR3 sequence reads: CASSSLGGVTDTQYF. The CDR3 bases are TGTGCCAGCAGCTCCCTAGGGGGGGTGACAGATACGCAGTATTTT.

By sample share, this clonotype is medium-sized. The genes are TRBV29-1 and TRBJ1-2, with D tentatively TRBD1 (6 bases). Trimming cost V 6 bases and J 12 bases, with 20 bases left between them. Germline assignment: CDR1 SQVTM and CDR2 ANQGSEA. This CDR3 spans 12 amino acids. The CDR3 sequence: CSVSTNNDRNTF. The CDR3 DNA sequence: TGCAGCGTCTCGACCAATAACGACAGGAACACCTTC.

Judged by abundance, this clonotype is medium-sized. The V and J genes are TRBV7-9 and TRBJ2-5; 7 nucleotides line up with TRBD1. V lost 4 bases to trimming and J lost 1 base; unmatched junction nucleotides: 6. Germline CDR1 and CDR2: SEHNR and FQNEAQ (reference sequence). The CDR3 length is 15 residues. In nucleotides, the CDR3 is TGTGCCAGCAGCTCCCGGGACAGCCGCCAAGAGACCCAGTACTTC. As protein: CASSSRDSRQETQYF.

By share of the sample, this clonotype is medium-sized. The chain employs TRBV4-3 and TRBJ1-2, with unresolved D. Germline V gene lookup returns CDR1 LGHNA and CDR2 YSLEER. The ends were cut back, 1 base at V and 1 base at J, with 19 bases in the middle. The CDR3 sequence is 18 residues long. The CDR3 region has the DNA TGCGCCAGCAGCCAAGCGGAGACCATCCGAGAGGATAACTATGGCTACACCTTC. It translates to CASSQAETIREDNYGYTF.

The table lists this clonotype with a few counts. The rearrangement links TRBV10-2 to TRBJ2-3; TRBD1 matches 8 bases. V gave up 5 bases and J gave up 7 bases; unmatched junction bases: 8. CDR3 length: 14 amino acids. CDR1 and CDR2 from the germline V gene are WSHSY and SAAADI. The CDR3 region has the DNA TGCGCCAGCAGTACCGGGACAGGTCAAAATACGCAGTATTTT. Its protein product is CASSTGTGQNTQYF.

This clonotype was observed at least ten times. The rearrangement uses TRBV7-2 and TRBJ1-4; D is perhaps TRBD1 (5 bases). This CDR3 region has 16 residues. Germline V gene data show CDR1 as SGHTA and CDR2 as FQGNSA. Trimming stripped 5 bases from V and 8 bases from J, with 21 bases between. CDR3 protein: CASSRAWDFSREKLFF. The CDR3 bases are TGTGCCAGCAGCAGAGCCTGGGACTTCTCCCGGGAAAAACTGTTTTTT.

By its share, this clonotype is medium-sized. The chain has TRBV7-2 and TRBJ1-3; D perhaps matches TRBD1 (5 bases). The CDR3 has 17 amino acids. Trimming removed 3 bases from V and 0 bases from J, with 15 bases in between. From germline, CDR1 is SGHTA and CDR2 FQGNSA. The CDR3 spells CASSLGVSPDSGNTIYF. The DNA of the CDR3 is TGTGCCAGCAGCTTGGGGGTTAGTCCGGACTCTGGAAACACCATATATTTT.

By share of the sample, this clonotype is large. The V and J genes are TRBV7-9 and TRBJ2-5; D uncertain. There are 14 residues in the CDR3. Germline loops: CDR1 SEHNR, CDR2 FQNEAQ (reference sequence). V lost 1 base and J 5 bases, leaving 11 bases between the germline ends. The CDR3 DNA reads as TGTGCCAGCAGCTTAGTTTTAGGGTTCGAGACCCAGTACTTC. Residues: CASSLVLGFETQYF.

In its sample, this clonotype is medium-sized. The V and J genes are TRBV7-2 and TRBJ2-1, with D hard to call. The CDR3 is 13 amino acids. The V gene lost 2 bases and the J gene lost 6 bases, with 8 bases spanning the gap. Germline V CDR1 and CDR2: SGHTA, FQGNSA. The CDR3 DNA is TGTGCCAGCAGCTTAACCCGAGGCAATGAGCAGTTCTTC. It codes for CASSLTRGNEQFF.